A selection of T cell receptor beta chains follows, all from one sample in a study of blood T cell repertoires in COVID-19. Sequenced by immunoSEQ multiplex PCR; TCRdb stores in-frame clones only, minus some. The sample shows about 350,000 clones, almost 90% of them seen only once. Sequenced input: peripheral blood. These receptors originate from a woman in her seventies with COVID-19, enrolled during active disease. Each CDR3 is given with its conserved first and last residue. Each record gives: D gene, clone size, V gene, CDR3 length, J gene, CDR3 protein, CDR3 DNA. A D gene is named only where the DNA matches it firmly. For some rows the clone size is stated as once, few or many, or as a class when expanded; others skip it.

TRBD1	-	TRBV6-5	14	TRBJ2-5	CASSLGQGAETQYF	TGTGCCAGCAGCCTTGGCCAGGGGGCCGAGACCCAGTACTTC
-	once	TRBV12-3/TRBV12-4	13	TRBJ1-1	CASSLNEYTEAFF	TGTGCCAGCAGTTTAAATGAGTACACTGAAGCTTTCTTT
TRBD1	-	TRBV5-1	14	TRBJ1-2	CASSWTGEDYGYTF	TGCGCCAGCAGCTGGACAGGGGAGGACTATGGCTACACCTTC
-	-	TRBV27	12	TRBJ2-7	CASRRPRYEQYF	TGTGCCAGCAGGCGCCCGCGATACGAGCAGTACTTC
-	-	TRBV6-1	16	TRBJ2-7	CASSDHGTGGSYEQYF	TGTGCCAGCAGTGACCACGGTACCGGCGGCTCCTACGAGCAGTACTTC
TRBD1	-	TRBV5-1	15	TRBJ1-1	CASSLEGQGYTEAFF	TGCGCCAGCAGCTTGGAAGGACAGGGGTACACTGAAGCTTTCTTT
-	-	TRBV27	14	TRBJ2-7	CASSFRQRAGEQYF	TGTGCCAGCAGTTTCAGACAGCGGGCGGGGGAGCAGTACTTC
TRBD1	-	TRBV7-9	13	TRBJ1-1	CASSPGQGSEAFF	TGTGCCAGCAGCCCAGGACAGGGATCTGAAGCTTTCTTT
-	-	TRBV7-9	15	TRBJ2-3	CASSLVKLALETQYF	TGTGCCAGCAGCTTAGTGAAACTTGCCTTAGAAACGCAGTATTTT
TRBD1	-	TRBV7-9	14	TRBJ1-2	CASSLEGTGGRYTF	TGTGCCAGCAGCTTAGAGGGGACAGGGGGTCGCTACACCTTC
-	-	TRBV13	15	TRBJ2-7	CASSFWEVEPYEQYF	TGTGCCAGCAGCTTCTGGGAGGTAGAGCCTTACGAGCAGTACTTC
-	once	TRBV10-3	14	TRBJ1-3	CAIQGQSSGNTIYF	TGTGCCATTCAAGGACAGAGCTCTGGAAACACCATATATTTT
TRBD1	-	TRBV7-2	15	TRBJ2-3	CASSPGQGRTDTQYF	TGTGCCAGCAGCCCCGGACAGGGGAGGACAGATACGCAGTATTTT
-	-	TRBV18	12	TRBJ2-5	CASLTATGTQYF	TGTGCCAGCCTGACGGCCACGGGGACCCAGTACTTC
TRBD1	-	TRBV5-6	14	TRBJ1-1	CASRNGQGRAEAFF	TGTGCCAGCAGGAACGGACAGGGGAGAGCAGAAGCTTTCTTT
-	-	TRBV6-4	15	TRBJ2-7	CASSVMAGDSYEQYF	TGTGCCAGCAGTGTAATGGCCGGAGACTCCTACGAGCAGTACTTC
TRBD2	-	TRBV20-1	15	TRBJ2-7	CSASGLAGLTYEQYF	TGCAGTGCTAGTGGACTAGCGGGCCTTACCTACGAGCAGTACTTC
-	-	TRBV6-5	12	TRBJ1-1	CASSRRSQEAFF	TGTGCCAGCAGCCGTAGATCACAGGAAGCTTTCTTT
TRBD1	-	TRBV28	14	TRBJ2-7	CASSLGQGSGEQYF	TGTGCCAGCAGTTTAGGACAGGGGTCGGGCGAGCAGTACTTC
-	once	TRBV4-1	16	TRBJ2-7	CASSQEGSRGRGEQYF	TGCGCCAGCAGCCAAGAAGGGTCCAGGGGCAGGGGCGAGCAGTACTTC
TRBD1	-	TRBV7-8	17	TRBJ1-3	CASSLRTGSYSGNTIYF	TGTGCCAGCAGCTTAAGGACAGGGTCGTACTCTGGAAACACCATATATTTT
TRBD2	-	TRBV30	15	TRBJ2-5	CASDRLAGGGETQYF	TGTGCCTCCGACCGGCTAGCGGGGGGAGGAGAGACCCAGTACTTC
-	-	TRBV12-5	13	TRBJ1-2	CASAQTASYGYTF	TGTGCTAGTGCCCAGACAGCCTCCTATGGCTACACCTTC
-	-	TRBV30	15	TRBJ2-5	CAWSVIAGISETQYF	TGTGCCTGGAGTGTAATCGCAGGGATCTCAGAGACCCAGTACTTC
TRBD1	-	TRBV9	13	TRBJ1-2	CASSRGTGDGYTF	TGTGCCAGCAGCAGGGGGACAGGGGACGGCTACACCTTC
-	-	TRBV2	16	TRBJ2-7	CASSEGGRQGRNEQYF	TGTGCCAGCAGTGAAGGCGGGAGACAGGGGCGCAACGAGCAGTACTTC
-	few	TRBV5-1	11	TRBJ2-7	CASSGAHEQYF	TGCGCCAGCAGTGGGGCACACGAGCAGTACTTC
-	-	TRBV9	15	TRBJ2-1	CASSDREPTYNEQFF	TGTGCCAGCAGCGACAGGGAGCCGACCTACAATGAGCAGTTCTTC
TRBD1	-	TRBV9	17	TRBJ2-1	CASSYPTTGSSYNEQFF	TGTGCCAGCAGCTACCCCACGACAGGGAGCTCCTACAATGAGCAGTTCTTC
-	-	TRBV19	12	TRBJ1-3	CASSIPGNTIYF	TGTGCCAGTAGTATTCCGGGAAACACCATATATTTT